This T cell receptor beta chain is drawn from a study of blood T cells in healthy people across ages. This CDR3 spans 13 amino acids. The V gene's germline CDR1 is SGDLS and CDR2 YYNGEE. This clonotype was observed once. A junction boundary mismatches the germline segment, possibly from a read error. Sample-barcoded 5' priming and a J-beta primer mix drove a second PCR of roughly 7 to 11 cycles. TCRdb reprocessed the 5' RACE reads via MiXCR and lists one record per CDR3 protein. Here the sample spans approximately 1.5 million distinct CDR3 sequences, about 31% being singletons. The V call is TRBV9, the J call TRBJ2-5; D unresolved. The specimen sequenced was blood. The TCR sequence derives from a woman in her 30s in good health. CDR3 bases: TGTGCCAGCAGCGGACTGATCCAAGAGATCCAGTACTTC. Its translation: CASSGLIQEIQYF.